This T cell receptor beta chain was identified during a study of cytomegalovirus exposure and HLA in healthy donors (dated by TCRdb to about 2017). Looking at the study overall: An earlier analysis of some 550 of the donors reported roughly 300 Gb of sequence data and 117 million unique TCR beta sequences from 150 million to 200 million T cells. An early release covering just under 650 HLA-typed donors comprised roughly 300 gigabases of sequencing data and tens of millions of unique TCR sequences. Of the roughly 400 genotyped donors, 65% to 90% were placed in the genetic ancestry cluster associated with self-reported Caucasian donors. The aim of the study was to test whether cataloging public T cell receptors could identify signatures of past pathogen exposure. The T cell repertoires of 670 or so subjects were profiled by immunosequencing and related to cytomegalovirus serostatus. Besides the first cohort of more than 650 subjects, a separate validation cohort made up of 120 different subjects was used. To predict cytomegalovirus infection status, the study brought together high-throughput TCR immunosequencing, statistical association of individual TCRs with disease status, and machine learning. In a later analysis, previously published TCR beta repertoires from 670 or so donors were re-analyzed and high-resolution HLA genotyping was added so that TCR occurrence patterns could be studied. The later analysis used no new phenotypic data to find candidate immune exposures, relying instead on TCR beta sequences and their occurrence across donors. In an earlier analysis of more than 550 of the donors, high-throughput TCR beta sequencing was used to judge whether each TCR beta V gene segment behaved as functional or pseudogenic. Alongside the repertoire data, information on donor age, sex, ethnicity and CMV serostatus was compiled. A later genetic analysis took genome-wide SNP genotypes for about 65% of the roughly 670 donors and used that subset as a discovery cohort. All discovery cohort repertoires had been generated on a single sequencing platform. Class I and class II HLA loci were covered by the typing at four-digit resolution. Typing coverage varied by locus: 629-630 donors for A, B, C, DRB1 and DQB1; roughly 520 for DQA1; over 600 for DPA1; 400 to 480 for DPB1. A handful of DR-DQ haplotypes were handled as single units for association and clustering because linkage in the cohort was strong. Among under 450 genotyped donors of the cohort, an average of about 240,000 unique TCR beta nucleotide sequences were sequenced per donor, roughly 20% of them non-productive.

The paper as a whole reports these results and caveats: In a later analysis, around 15,000 TCR beta sequences were associated with specific HLA alleles at a false discovery rate of 0.05. According to a later analysis, parvovirus B19, influenza, CMV and Epstein-Barr virus appeared linked to several top co-occurrence clusters. A later genetic analysis associated a missense DCLRE1C variant with V-gene and J-gene trimming of TCR beta chains, and an independent cohort replicated the association. Correlated functional status among segregating V segments might be attributable to linkage disequilibrium, but an unknown experimental factor could not be ruled out. In the study, 150 to 200 TCR beta chains were listed as associated with cytomegalovirus. The authors suggested that the approach could potentially be extended to other disease states and immunological phenotypes. In this cohort, only TCR beta chains were sequenced, and detectable features were limited by the absence of alpha or paired-chain data. In a later analysis, HLA-associated TCR beta chains were found to be more clonally expanded and to have lower generation probabilities than equally common non-associated chains. Because the 87-base-pair reads could not distinguish some IMGT-functional V segments, including TRBV6-2 and TRBV6-3, those segments were excluded. Across donors, most TCR sequences were observed very rarely, whereas some public TCRs were present in many individuals. Because HLA typing was missing for some donors at each locus, association tests included only the typed subset. A further reported finding was that TCR beta sequences accurately predicted the HLA-A and HLA-B alleles for most subjects in the first cohort. When HLA alleles, especially DR and DQ, strongly co-occurred, attributing TCR associations to individual alleles was difficult. Immune exposure information for the cohort was limited to CMV serostatus. According to a later analysis, most CMV-associated TCR beta chains appeared to be HLA-restricted, and the HLA associations seemed to be driven largely by CMV exposure. An earlier analysis of approximately 530 of the donors showed that most TCR beta V segments appeared in productive rearrangements either about 87% or about 30% of the time, which broadly matched IMGT annotations. The earlier analysis of fewer than 750 of the donors excluded some 16 rarely observed V segments, including chromosome 9 orphons, because counts were too low. According to a later analysis, TCR association rates differed among HLA loci, with DRB1 alleles showing the most associated TCRs and HLA-C alleles showing the fewest. According to a later genetic analysis, donors in an Asian-associated ancestry cluster had fewer N-insertions in productive TCRs than the roughly 670-donor mean. Roughly uniform sequencing depth across donors was assumed in presence/absence analyses, although this assumption may not hold. The classifier was reported to diagnose cytomegalovirus status with high specificity and sensitivity in both the original and validation cohorts. Three of the identified cytomegalovirus-associated TCR beta chains were confirmed in vitro to be specific for cytomegalovirus antigens. A cluster of highly shared sequence variants was judged likely to represent a technical artifact of the sequencing pipeline.

Library preparation employed the immunoSEQ multiplex PCR assay. For the multiplex PCR, a mixture combining 60 forward primers for TCR Vbeta segments and 13 reverse primers for TCR Jbeta segments was used. The CDR3 region of rearranged TCR beta genes was amplified from genomic DNA by a multiplex PCR assay. Amplified TCR beta libraries were sequenced as 87-base-pair reads on the Illumina HiSeq System. Per the original workflow: Across the 666 repertoires, a later analysis counted 75 million to 90 million unique TCR beta chains, 8.5 million to 12 million of which were shared by at least two donors. Raw reads were error-corrected and collapsed into unique sequences with a nearest-neighbor algorithm that merged closely related sequences to remove PCR and sequencing errors. V, D and J gene segments were assigned by aligning CDR3 sequences to IMGT reference sequences. For a sequence to be retained, at least a six-nucleotide match to both a V gene segment and a J gene segment was required. A rearrangement was called productive if the CDR3 had no stop codons and remained in frame with V and J, and every other rearrangement was called non-productive. CDR3 was defined by IMGT convention, running from the second conserved V-encoded cysteine to the conserved J-encoded phenylalanine. Sequences without an unambiguous match to a single V gene segment were excluded from the earlier analysis of about 630 of the donors. An earlier analysis of just under 600 of the donors called V segments functional above 56.7% productive rearrangements and segregating when the between-donor standard deviation exceeded 5%. A statistical classification framework was built for diagnosing cytomegalovirus status from the catalog of TCR beta chain sequences. A later analysis assigned V and J genes by comparing TCR nucleotide sequences with IMGT/GENE-DB human TR gene sequences. In a later analysis, CDR3 sequences and most-parsimonious VDJ recombination scenarios were assigned using the TCRdist pipeline. In a later analysis, each TCR beta chain was defined by its CDR3 amino acid sequence together with its V-gene family, and reads lacking a unique V-gene family were excluded. As a way to deal with suspected cross-contamination and a sequencing artifact, a later analysis dropped 500 to 700 nucleotide sequences that were highly shared and had low generation probability. A later analysis calculated a clonal expansion index for each public chain from normalized within-repertoire ranks of inferred template counts. In a later analysis, generation probabilities were computed with a VDJ recombination model fitted to out-of-frame rearrangements, and the resulting probabilities were checked against IGoR. In a later analysis, hypergeometric tests were used to score TCR-TCR, TCR-HLA and TCR-CMV co-occurrence, with a repertoire-size bias correction applied to TCR pairs. To estimate false discovery rates, a later analysis permuted the HLA or CMV assignments 20 times. In a later analysis, co-occurring TCRs were grouped using DBSCAN, and TCRdist sequence similarity was added for clustering within HLA-allele-positive subsets. Repertoires with fewer than 30,000 or more than 120,000 public chains, plus five repertoires with anomalous nucleotide sharing, were excluded from co-occurrence clustering. Held by TCRdb, this immuneACCESS table contains in-frame sequences only and omits some clones. Under half of the omission traces to an unresolved V gene where checked; the cause of the rest is unknown. V, J and clone size derive from that table, while D and trimming were established from the DNA sequence. This sample is represented by about 200,000 clones; around four fifths of them were singletons. The ten largest clonotypes hold 2.5% to 3% of the sample.

Trimming accounts for 9 bases at V and 4 bases at J, while the number of junction bases matched to no gene is 6. CDR3 length: 14 amino acids, cysteine to phenylalanine. The CDR3 DNA has 42 bases and is translated from base 1. The germline V gene encodes CDR1 SGHVS and CDR2 FQNEAQ. As for this clone: What this receptor recognizes is not known. Base qualities were left out, and no much larger clone turns up one base away.

The cohort was made up of roughly 670 healthy bone marrow donors. Cohort members were all nominally healthy when sampled, although unrecorded immune exposures were likely present. The donor tested CMV seronegative and was one of the 352 seronegative cohort members. A peripheral blood sample was collected from each donor, and TCR beta sequencing was performed on peripheral blood mononuclear cells. Genomic DNA extraction from the blood cell samples was performed with the Qiagen DNeasy Blood Extraction Kit. This TCR was recovered from a middle-aged woman in good health and CMV-seronegative. The V gene is TRBV7-8 and the J gene is TRBJ2-1, with 10 middle bases fitting TRBD2. The sequenced sample consisted of PBMCs. Read as DNA, the sequence is TGTGCCAGTACCTTAGCGGGAGGTTACAATGAGCAGTTCTTC. This gives the protein CASTLAGGYNEQFF.